Shown below are 21 T cell receptor beta chains from a single sample sequenced in a study of a mutant IDH1 vaccine in newly diagnosed glioma. Sample time point: week 23, last vaccination. It was 300 ug of mutant IDH1 20-mer peptide that made up each vaccine dose, given with topical imiquimod. The assay was immunoSEQ multiplex PCR, and TCRdb's table has in-frame clones only and misses some. This sample has 60,000 or so clones, with about 85% found just once. The antigens for these receptors are not known. Sequencing used PBMCs, obtained from a glioma patient whose treatment included an IDH1 peptide vaccine. These receptors all stem from a man in his thirties or forties with glioma.

The chain links TRBV27 to TRBJ1-6, with D possibly being TRBD1 (5 bases). The length of the CDR3 is 15 residues. CDR1 MNHEY and CDR2 SMNVEV come from the germline V gene (reference sequence). V was trimmed by 2 bases and J by 9 bases, leaving 14 bases between them. The CDR3 is CASSLRWGFSSPLHF. The DNA for the CDR3 is TGTGCCAGCAGTTTAAGATGGGGGTTTAGTTCACCCCTCCACTTT.

The genes are TRBV6-5 and TRBJ2-5; D is undetermined. The CDR3 is 13 amino acids. Trimming stripped 6 bases from V and 5 bases from J, with 13 bases between. CDR1 is MNHEY, CDR2 SVGAGI, per germline. CDR3 nucleotides: TGTGCCAGCAGCCGAGTTGGGTCCGAGACCCAGTACTTC. It yields the protein CASSRVGSETQYF.

The chain recombines TRBV27 with TRBJ2-2; D remains ambiguous. CDR1 is MNHEY, CDR2 SMNVEV, per germline (reference sequence). This CDR3 contains 14 residues. The V and J ends lost 3 bases and 1 base respectively, with 6 bases between them. The CDR3 loop is CASSFGVNTGELFF. The CDR3 DNA reads as TGTGCCAGCAGTTTTGGGGTGAACACCGGGGAGCTGTTTTTT.

This chain links TRBV25-1 with TRBJ1-1; possible D gene TRBD1, 6 bases. From germline, CDR1 is MGHDK and CDR2 SYGVNS. V shed 4 bases and J shed 9 bases, with 18 bases lying between them. The CDR3 totals 14 residues. The CDR3 spells CASSGEGGLRKAFF. CDR3 coding DNA: TGTGCCAGCAGTGGGGAGGGGGGACTGCGCAAAGCTTTCTTT.

This clone has just a few counts. This chain connects TRBV29-1 to TRBJ1-2; D ambiguous. Germline CDR1 reads SQVTM; CDR2 reads ANQGSEA. The CDR3 spans 12 residues. Trimming removed 0 bases from V and 5 bases from J, with 7 bases in between. CDR3 in DNA: TGCAGCGTTGAAGATACGGGGTATGGCTACACCTTC. It translates to CSVEDTGYGYTF.

This clone was counted a single time. The chain couples TRBV7-7 to TRBJ1-3, with D unresolved. The V and J ends lost 1 base and 1 base respectively, with 8 bases between them. Germline loops: CDR1 SSHAT, CDR2 FNYEAQ (reference sequence). The length of the CDR3 is 15 residues. CDR3 sequence: CASSLEFGSGNTIYF. CDR3 sequence (DNA): TGTGCCAGCAGCTTAGAGTTCGGGTCTGGAAACACCATATATTTT.

The chain links TRBV11-3 to TRBJ2-1; 7 bases are shared with TRBD2. CDR1 is SGHNT, CDR2 YENEEA, per germline. The CDR3 is 13 amino acids. V dropped 2 bases and J dropped 7; count of bases not matched to a gene: 2. CDR3 in DNA: TGTGCCAGCAGCTTACCCGGGGGGAATGAGCAGTTCTTC. It yields the protein CASSLPGGNEQFF. Drawing the rest from reference TRBV11-3 and TRBJ2-1, the complete variable domain is EAGVVQSPRYKIIEKKQPVAFWCNPISGHNTLYWYLQNLGQGPELLIRYENEEAVDDSQLPKDRFSAERLKGVDSTLKIQPAELGDSAVYLCASSLPGGNEQFFGPGTRLTVL.

The V gene is TRBV28, the J gene TRBJ2-6, with TRBD1 identical over 9 bases. This CDR3 is built from 16 residues. Germline lookup yields CDR1 MDHEN and CDR2 SYDVKM. Trimming at V came to 8 bases and at J to 1 base, leaving 6 bases not matched to a gene. The CDR3 DNA follows: TGTGCCAGCTCCCGGGACAGGGTATCTGGGGCCAACGTCCTGACTTTC. This codes for CASSRDRVSGANVLTF.

This clone showed up just a few times. The rearrangement uses TRBV7-2 and TRBJ2-3, with 8 bases aligning to TRBD1. The germline CDR1 and CDR2 sequences are SGHTA and FQGNSA. The CDR3 is 16 amino acids. V lost 5 bases and J lost 3; bases outside the gene matches: 10. CDR3 nucleotides: TGTGCCAGCAGCCATAGACAGGGGAGGAGAACAGATACGCAGTATTTT. It translates to CASSHRQGRRTDTQYF.

This clone was recorded once. This chain's CDR3 is CASSLAVAGRGYGYTF. As DNA, the CDR3 is TGTGCCAGCAGCTTAGCCGTCGCCGGGCGAGGGTATGGCTACACCTTC. The chain couples TRBV7-9 to TRBJ1-2; D is unclear. Germline assignment: CDR1 SEHNR and CDR2 FQNEAQ (reference sequence). CDR3 length equals 16 residues. Trimming took 0 bases from V and 5 from J, leaving 16 bases between them.

This chain uses TRBV6-6 with TRBJ1-6, with D possibly matching TRBD1 (5 bases). Germline values: CDR1 MNHNY, CDR2 SVGAGI (reference sequence). The CDR3 has 15 amino acids. The germline V and J ends were trimmed by 5 bases and 0 bases, with 8 bases remaining between them. As DNA, the CDR3 is TGTGCCAGCAGTGATCAGGGCTCCTATAATTCACCCCTCCACTTT. Residues: CASSDQGSYNSPLHF.

V and J are TRBV5-1 and TRBJ1-5, with D unclear. CDR1 SGHRS and CDR2 YFSETQ come from the germline V gene. CDR3 length equals 15 residues. Trimming stripped 0 bases from V and 6 bases from J, with 13 bases between. CDR3 region: CASSLAAGAGQPQHF. The CDR3 DNA reads TGCGCCAGCAGCTTGGCCGCGGGCGCAGGTCAGCCCCAGCATTTT. The variable domain in full, with the rest retrieved from reference TRBV5-1 and TRBJ1-5, is KAGVTQTPRYLIKTRGQQVTLSCSPISGHRSVSWYQQTPGQGLQFLFEYFSETQRNKGNFPGRFSGRQFSNSRSEMNVSTLELGDSALYLCASSLAAGAGQPQHFGDGTRLSIL.

The chain recombines TRBV5-8 with TRBJ2-3; TRBD2 agrees at 10 bases. The CDR3 is made up of 15 amino acids. Losses at the gene ends were 4 bases for V and 6 bases for J; bases not matched to a gene: 8. Germline CDR1 reads SGHTS; CDR2 reads YDEGEE. The CDR3 here is CASSNRGSGGDTQYF. CDR3 nucleotides: TGTGCCAGCAGCAACCGGGGTAGCGGGGGGGATACGCAGTATTTT.

Of note for this clone: The same CDR3 is also encoded by other DNA sequences in this sample. The rearrangement links TRBV18 to TRBJ1-2; D ambiguous. Deletions cut 0 bases from V and 4 bases from J, with 6 bases between. This CDR3 is built from 13 residues. Germline CDR1 reads KGHSH; CDR2 reads LQKENI. DNA of the CDR3: TGTGCCAGCTCACCACCGTATCCCTATGGCTACACCTTC. Protein sequence: CASSPPYPYGYTF.

On this clone itself: No DNA is shown, since the ends of the CDR3 on it are uncertain; the CDR3 is the one TCRdb lists. The gene calls are TRBV5-6 and TRBJ2-1; no check of the table's D call, TRBD1, against the DNA was made. The CDR3 sequence runs 13 residues, both termini included. Germline V lookup: CDR1 SGHDT, CDR2 YYEEEE. The CDR3 sequence: CASSFGPGNEQFF.

The V gene is TRBV9, the J gene TRBJ1-6, with 7 bases fitting TRBD1. The CDR3 extends over 15 amino acids. Unmatched junction bases numbered 10, after V lost 4 bases and J lost 9 bases. Germline loops: CDR1 SGDLS, CDR2 YYNGEE. The CDR3 here is CASSTQQGPSSPLHF. As DNA, the CDR3 is TGTGCCAGCAGCACTCAACAGGGGCCCAGTTCACCCCTCCACTTT.

V and J are TRBV6-1 and TRBJ1-2, with no clear D. The V and J ends lost 8 bases and 4 bases respectively, with 8 bases between them. CDR3 length equals 11 residues. Germline V gene lookup returns CDR1 MNHNS and CDR2 SASEGT. The CDR3 DNA reads as TGTGCCAGCCGACAATTCTATGGCTACACCTTC. This gives the protein CASRQFYGYTF.

This clone was seen only once. This sequence joins TRBV5-1 and TRBJ2-7; D is tentatively TRBD1 or TRBD2 (5 bases each). This CDR3 has 14 residues. Germline CDR1 SGHRS, CDR2 YFSETQ. The ends were cut back, 5 bases at V and 3 bases at J, with 15 bases in the middle. CDR3 in amino acids: CASRTGTKNYEQYF. The CDR3 nucleotides read TGCGCCAGCAGAACCGGGACGAAGAACTACGAGCAGTACTTC.

The chain carries TRBV2 and TRBJ1-2; D may be TRBD1 (6 bases). CDR1 and CDR2 from the germline V gene are SNHLY and FYNNEI. V dropped 6 bases and J dropped 4 bases, with 15 bases sitting between them. The CDR3 is 14 amino acids. The DNA for the CDR3 is TGTGCCAGCAGCTTAAGTGGACAGATCTATGGCTACACCTTC. Translated: CASSLSGQIYGYTF.

This chain connects TRBV10-3 to TRBJ2-1; the D call may be TRBD1 or TRBD2 (5 bases each). Germline V gene data show CDR1 as ENHRY and CDR2 as SYGVKD. This CDR3 has 17 residues. V lost 9 bases, J lost 6 bases, and 27 bases lay in between. CDR3 loop: CAIAAGTGLTQGNEQFF. The CDR3 DNA reads as TGTGCCATAGCAGCCGGGACGGGGCTCACCCAGGGCAATGAGCAGTTCTTC.

The rearrangement uses TRBV9 and TRBJ2-7; possibly TRBD2 for D (5 bases). The CDR3 is made up of 12 amino acids. Germline V gene sequence: CDR1 SGDLS, CDR2 YYNGEE. The V end lost 5 bases, the J end lost 5 bases, and 11 bases lay between the germline ends. CDR3 bases: TGTGCCAGCAGTTGGAGAGGGAACGAGCAGTACTTC. This gives the protein CASSWRGNEQYF.